This TCR beta chain emerged from a study of OX40 agonist ivuxolimab in advanced cancers. The CDR3 is made up of 14 amino acids. Germline V gene data show CDR1 as SNHLY and CDR2 as FYNNEI. Trimming pared 7 bases from V and 4 bases from J, leaving 17 bases between. Autoimmune disease history or systemic immunosuppression led to patients being barred. Baseline was the first blood sampling point, followed by cycle 4 day 1 and cycle 7 day 1. The repertoire was sequenced with immunoSEQ multiplex PCR; TCRdb's copy has only in-frame clones and lacks some. The table lists 69,000 or so clones, almost 85% of them singletons. On this clone: Its antigen is unknown.

Points from the study as a whole: Expanded peripheral T cells had an undetermined antigen specificity. With doses of 0.1 to 3.0 mg/kg, CD4+ and CD8+ blood T cells had undergone clonal expansion by week 6.

The clonotype comes from an adult with an advanced solid tumor such as melanoma, head and neck, liver or kidney cancer. The V call is TRBV2, the J call TRBJ2-7, with a weak D call TRBD1 (6 bases). The specimen comprised CD4+ or CD8+ T cells sorted from blood, sampled in a trial of the OX40 agonist ivuxolimab. CDR3 sequence reads: CASTRTQGEYEQYF. Here the CDR3 DNA reads TGTGCCAGCACCAGAACACAGGGAGAGTACGAGCAGTACTTC.